Presented here are 8 T cell receptor beta chains from one specimen sequenced in a study of blood T cell repertoires in COVID-19. Generated by immunoSEQ multiplex PCR, the TCRdb table keeps only in-frame clones and is missing some. Of fewer than 150,000 clones in the sample, roughly four fifths were seen once. Sequencing was done on a sample of peripheral blood. These receptors were collected from a human donor in a cohort sampled during active COVID-19.

In its sample, this clone was seen once. The chain is built from TRBV7-9 and TRBJ1-2, with D hard to call. This CDR3 contains 12 residues. Germline V lookup: CDR1 SEHNR, CDR2 FQNEAQ (reference sequence). Trimming shortened V by 5 bases and J by 7 bases, and 11 bases separated the two germline ends. CDR3 sequence (DNA): TGTGCCAGCAGCCCAGGACTGGGTGGCTACACCTTC. This translates into CASSPGLGGYTF.

The chain employs TRBV6-2 or TRBV6-3 and TRBJ2-2; the match to TRBD2 covers 13 bases. The CDR3 runs to 18 residues. Losses at the gene ends were 2 bases for V and 2 bases for J; bases not matched to a gene: 5. Germline-derived CDR1 and CDR2 are MNHEY and SVGEGT. CDR3 DNA sequence: TGTGCCAGCAGTTACCTAACTAGCGGGGGGGTTAACACCGGGGAGCTGTTTTTT. Translated: CASSYLTSGGVNTGELFF.

This chain joins TRBV19 and TRBJ2-7; a possible D gene is TRBD1 (6 bases). This CDR3 is built from 13 residues. CDR1 and CDR2 from the germline V gene are LNHDA and SQIVND (reference sequence). Trimming shortened V by 9 bases and J by 4 bases, and 16 bases separated the two germline ends. CDR3 sequence (DNA): TGTGCCAGCAGACGTAGGGACAATTACGAGCAGTACTTC. This codes for CASRRRDNYEQYF.

This chain links TRBV6-6 with TRBJ1-5, with D perhaps matching TRBD1 (5 bases). From germline, CDR1 is MNHNY and CDR2 SVGAGI (reference sequence). The CDR3 contains 15 residues. V lost 5 bases and J lost 5, with 16 bases in between. CDR3 in amino acids: CASSPPSGGYQPQHF. CDR3 in DNA: TGTGCCAGCAGTCCCCCTTCGGGGGGTTATCAGCCCCAGCATTTT.

The rearrangement joins TRBV27 to TRBJ1-1, with D tentatively TRBD1 (6 bases). This CDR3 has 15 amino acids. Looked up from germline, CDR1 is MNHEY and CDR2 is SMNVEV (reference sequence). Between the trimmed V and J ends, which lost 2 bases and 1 base, there was a span of 11 bases. The CDR3 coding sequence is TGTGCCAGCAGTTTAGGGACACCGACGAACACTGAAGCTTTCTTT. It translates to CASSLGTPTNTEAFF.

The J gene is TRBJ2-5, the V gene TRBV27, with 10 bases lining up with TRBD2. The CDR3 sequence is 16 residues long. Germline lookup yields CDR1 MNHEY and CDR2 SMNVEV (reference sequence). V gave up 1 base and J gave up 2 bases; unmatched junction bases: 4. Written as DNA, the CDR3 is TGTGCCAGCAGTTTATACAGGACTAGCGGTCAAGAGACCCAGTACTTC. This encodes CASSLYRTSGQETQYF.

The chain employs TRBV7-9 and TRBJ1-4, with 8 bases fitting TRBD1. The CDR3 is made up of 14 amino acids. Germline trimming cut 7 bases from V and 8 bases from J; bases unmatched to any gene: 9. The V gene's germline CDR1 is SEHNR and CDR2 FQNEAQ (reference sequence). The CDR3 DNA is TGTGCCAGCAACGTCAGGGGGCCTGAGGAAAAACTGTTTTTT. It specifies CASNVRGPEEKLFF.

The CDR3 DNA is TGCGCCAGCAGCGTCGGACAGGTTGCAACTAATGAAAAACTGTTTTTT. It encodes CASSVGQVATNEKLFF. J is TRBJ1-4 and V is TRBV5-1; 7 bases align to TRBD1. Germline V gene data show CDR1 as SGHRS and CDR2 as YFSETQ. This CDR3 has 16 amino acids. J gave up 0 bases and V 4 bases, and 6 bases lay outside the gene matches. The full variable domain, completed using reference TRBV5-1 and TRBJ1-4, is KAGVTQTPRYLIKTRGQQVTLSCSPISGHRSVSWYQQTPGQGLQFLFEYFSETQRNKGNFPGRFSGRQFSNSRSEMNVSTLELGDSALYLCASSVGQVATNEKLFFGSGTQLSVL.